This TCR beta chain was captured in a study of cytotoxic CD8 clonotypes in ibrutinib-treated CLL. Findings and limits, study-wide: Pretreatment clonality was elevated relative to age-matched healthy donors and paralleled circulating CD8+ T-cell counts. Clonality went up at the time of ibrutinib response, stayed stable in sustained remission, and later dropped back toward its baseline level at progression.

The CDR3 is made up of 12 amino acids. The germline V gene has CDR1 LNHDA and CDR2 SQIVND (reference sequence). The V gene lost 6 bases and the J gene lost 10 bases, with 13 bases spanning the gap. A remark on this clone: Its antigen is not identified.

The repertoire was sequenced with immunoSEQ multiplex PCR; TCRdb's copy has only in-frame clones and lacks some. The data show some 130,000 clones, roughly 84% seen once. Source: PBMCs, taken after 24 months of ibrutinib treatment. The TCR sequence derives from a human donor with chronic lymphocytic leukemia. The chain uses TRBV19 and TRBJ2-1, with D hard to call. The DNA of the CDR3 is TGTGCCAGTAGGGGCCGTGGCACCGAGCAGTTCTTC. Translated: CASRGRGTEQFF.